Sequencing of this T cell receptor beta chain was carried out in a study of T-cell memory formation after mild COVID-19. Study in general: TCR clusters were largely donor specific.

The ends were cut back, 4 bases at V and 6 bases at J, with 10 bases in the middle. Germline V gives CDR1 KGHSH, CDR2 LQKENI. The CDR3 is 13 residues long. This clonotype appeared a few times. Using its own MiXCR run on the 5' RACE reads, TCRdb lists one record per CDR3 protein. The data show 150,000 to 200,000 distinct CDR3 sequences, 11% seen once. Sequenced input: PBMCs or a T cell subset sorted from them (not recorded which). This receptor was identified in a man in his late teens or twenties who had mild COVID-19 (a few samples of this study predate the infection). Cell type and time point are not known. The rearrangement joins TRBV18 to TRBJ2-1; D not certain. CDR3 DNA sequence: TGTGCCAGCTCACGAGACCGACTCAATGAGCAGTTCTTC. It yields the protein CASSRDRLNEQFF.